One sample yielded the 28 T cell receptor beta chains listed below, sequenced in a study of blood T cell repertoires in COVID-19. Using immunoSEQ multiplex PCR, the repertoire was profiled, and TCRdb retains in-frame clones only, with some absent. The table shows some 200,000 clones, with about nine tenths occurring only once. Material: peripheral blood. Receptors originate from a man older than 75 with acute or convalescent COVID-19.

This chain uses TRBV10-3 with TRBJ2-1, with D possibly matching TRBD2 (6 bases). The CDR3 is 15 residues long. From germline, CDR1 is ENHRY and CDR2 SYGVKD. The V end was cut by 2 bases, the J end by 1 base, with 9 bases between. The CDR3 region has the DNA TGTGCCATCAGTGAGGGGGCGGGATCCTACAATGAGCAGTTCTTC. It translates to CAISEGAGSYNEQFF.

The chain joins TRBV28 to TRBJ2-3; tentative D call: TRBD2 (6 bases). CDR3 size: 12 residues. With 10 bases removed from V and 4 bases from J, the gap between germline ends came to 12 bases. Germline loops: CDR1 MDHEN, CDR2 SYDVKM. The CDR3 protein is CAILGEADTQYF. The DNA for the CDR3 is TGTGCCATACTAGGGGAGGCAGATACGCAGTATTTT.

The chain links TRBV7-2 to TRBJ2-5, with TRBD2 matching over 8 bases. The CDR3 totals 13 residues. Looked up from germline, CDR1 is SGHTA and CDR2 is FQGNSA. After removal of 8 bases from V and 5 bases from J, the junction contained 7 bases not matched to a gene. The CDR3 is CASRGLVSETQYF. The CDR3 coding sequence is TGTGCCAGCCGGGGACTAGTTTCGGAGACCCAGTACTTC.

The rearrangement links TRBV6-5 to TRBJ2-5; D unclear. V gave up 6 bases and J gave up 2 bases, with 10 bases separating them. Looked up from germline, CDR1 is MNHEY and CDR2 is SVGAGI. This CDR3 has 13 amino acids. The CDR3 sequence: CASSQMAQETQYF. CDR3 nucleotides: TGTGCCAGCAGCCAGATGGCTCAAGAGACCCAGTACTTC.

The chain links TRBV11-3 to TRBJ1-4; D is perhaps TRBD1 (5 bases). The V end was cut by 1 base, the J end by 1 base, with 10 bases between. Germline lookup yields CDR1 SGHNT and CDR2 YENEEA. The CDR3 covers 16 residues. The CDR3 sequence is CASSLGGPGTNEKLFF. The CDR3 DNA reads TGTGCCAGCAGCTTAGGGGGCCCGGGAACTAATGAAAAACTGTTTTTT.

The J gene is TRBJ2-3, the V gene TRBV3-1 (or the pseudogene TRBV3-2), with 7 bases fitting TRBD1. This CDR3 has 13 amino acids. Unmatched junction bases numbered 7, after V lost 9 bases and J lost 4 bases. The germline V gene encodes CDR1 LGHDT and CDR2 YNNKEL (reference sequence). The CDR3 spells CASSTGASDTQYF. The CDR3 DNA reads as TGTGCCAGTAGCACAGGGGCTTCAGATACGCAGTATTTT.

This clone is a singleton in its sample. The chain links TRBV10-2 to TRBJ2-3, with 7 bases lining up with TRBD2. CDR3 length: 20 amino acids. The V gene's germline CDR1 is WSHSY and CDR2 SAAADI. V shed 6 bases, J shed 5 bases, and the junction held 26 bases outside the gene matches. CDR3 protein: CASRPMTGREFEAGGDTQYF. DNA for the CDR3: TGCGCCAGCAGACCCATGACGGGGCGGGAGTTTGAAGCCGGGGGAGATACGCAGTATTTT.

This chain connects TRBV7-2 to TRBJ1-2; 9 positions match TRBD1. This CDR3 is 14 amino acids long. Germline V CDR1 and CDR2: SGHTA, FQGNSA. The trim removed 5 bases at V and 7 bases at J, leaving 8 bases unmatched. The CDR3 nucleotides read TGTGCCAGCAGCCAGGGGACAGGGAAGGTTGGCTACACCTTC. Protein: CASSQGTGKVGYTF. Filled out from reference TRBV7-2 and TRBJ1-2, the complete variable domain reads GAGVSQSPSNKVTEKGKDVELRCDPISGHTALYWYRQSLGQGLEFLIYFQGNSAPDKSGLPSDRFSAERTGGSVSTLTIQRTQQEDSAVYLCASSQGTGKVGYTFGSGTRLTVV.

The rearrangement uses TRBV9 and TRBJ1-4; the D is unclear. The CDR3 runs 14 residues. Germline V CDR1 and CDR2: SGDLS, YYNGEE. The V and J ends lost 3 bases and 7 bases respectively, with 13 bases between them. This CDR3 is CASSGDGLGEKLFF. Here the CDR3 DNA reads TGTGCCAGCAGCGGAGACGGACTGGGTGAAAAACTGTTTTTT.

V usage is TRBV18 and J usage is TRBJ1-4, with D perhaps TRBD1 (6 bases). V lost 6 bases, J lost 3 bases, and 8 bases lay in between. Germline V gene lookup returns CDR1 KGHSH and CDR2 LQKENI. The CDR3 runs 13 residues. The CDR3 spells CASSQGPNEKLFF. The CDR3 DNA reads as TGTGCCAGCTCTCAGGGGCCTAATGAAAAACTGTTTTTT.

The gene calls are TRBV9 and TRBJ1-6; 9 bases fit TRBD1. Germline lookup yields CDR1 SGDLS and CDR2 YYNGEE. V lost 3 bases, J lost 8 bases, and 12 bases stayed unmatched. This CDR3 is built from 17 residues. CDR3 bases: TGTGCCAGCAGCGCCCTCCCGACAGGGGGTAGTTATTCACCCCTCCACTTT. Translation: CASSALPTGGSYSPLHF. The full variable domain, with the rest looked up from reference TRBV9 and TRBJ1-6, is DSGVTQTPKHLITATGQRVTLRCSPRSGDLSVYWYQQSLDQGLQFLIQYYNGEERAKGNILERFSAQQFPDLHSELNLSSLELGDSALYFCASSALPTGGSYSPLHFGNGTRLTVT.

This chain links TRBV7-2 with TRBJ2-5; D may be TRBD2 (6 bases). Germline V gene data show CDR1 as SGHTA and CDR2 as FQGNSA. V lost 3 bases to trimming and J lost 9 bases, with 8 bases between them. This CDR3 spans 11 amino acids. In nucleotides, the CDR3 is TGTGCCAGCAGCTTCGGGAGCCCCCAGTACTTC. This encodes CASSFGSPQYF.

The genes are TRBV7-8 and TRBJ2-7; D not resolved. V was clipped by 1 base and J by 3 bases, with 13 bases between them. CDR3 length: 15 amino acids. From germline, CDR1 is SGHVS and CDR2 FQNEAQ. The CDR3 loop is CASSLVVLRGYEQYF. CDR3 nucleotide sequence: TGTGCCAGCAGCTTAGTAGTCCTTAGAGGCTACGAGCAGTACTTC.

This clone has just a few counts. The CDR3 protein is CASSLAGVADTQYF. Written as DNA, the CDR3 is TGCGCCAGCAGCTTGGCGGGAGTCGCAGATACGCAGTATTTT. V and J are TRBV5-1 and TRBJ2-3; TRBD2 might be the D (6 bases). Germline V gives CDR1 SGHRS, CDR2 YFSETQ. The CDR3 is made up of 14 amino acids. V was pared by 0 bases and J by 4 bases, with 9 bases between.

The rearrangement uses TRBV28 and TRBJ2-1; TRBD1 is a possible D gene (6 bases). The CDR3 length is 13 residues. CDR1 is MDHEN, CDR2 SYDVKM, per germline. Trimming took off 11 bases at V and 8 bases at J, with 19 bases between the two ends. CDR3 coding DNA: TGTGCCTCAGTGCAGGGGACCCTCGATGAGCAGTTCTTC. It specifies CASVQGTLDEQFF.

The chain joins TRBV6-6 to TRBJ1-4, with 7 positions matching TRBD1. Germline V CDR1 and CDR2: MNHNY, SVGAGI (reference sequence). After removal of 2 bases from V and 8 bases from J, the junction contained 11 bases not matched to a gene. There are 16 residues in the CDR3. CDR3 nucleotide sequence: TGTGCCAGCAGTTACACATCCGGGACAGTTGGGGAAAAACTGTTTTTT. Translated, it gives CASSYTSGTVGEKLFF.

This rearrangement joins TRBV12-3 or TRBV12-4 to TRBJ1-2; D unclear. Trimming took 0 bases from V and 7 from J, leaving 9 bases between them. CDR3 length equals 13 residues. Here the CDR3 reads CASSLAAGSGYTF. The CDR3 coding sequence is TGTGCCAGCAGTTTAGCGGCGGGATCTGGCTACACCTTC.

This clone has just one count. This chain links TRBV13 with TRBJ2-5, with TRBD1 matching over 12 bases. With V trimmed by 9 bases and J by 1 base, 3 bases remained unmatched. Germline V gene data show CDR1 as PRHDT and CDR2 as FYEKMQ (reference sequence). This CDR3 region has 14 residues. CDR3 in amino acids: CASRDRGLQETQYF. The CDR3 DNA reads as TGTGCCAGTCGGGACAGGGGGCTCCAAGAGACCCAGTACTTC.

The chain carries TRBV6-1 and TRBJ2-3; a weak D match, TRBD1 (5 bases). The V and J ends lost 1 base and 4 bases respectively, with 12 bases between them. This CDR3 has 15 residues. Per germline, CDR1 MNHNS and CDR2 SASEGT. CDR3 sequence: CASSEGSRVADTQYF. The DNA for the CDR3 is TGTGCCAGCAGTGAAGGAAGCAGGGTAGCAGATACGCAGTATTTT.

The CDR3 region has the DNA TGTGCCAGCAGCCTCCGACAGAGTGCAACTAATGAAAAACTGTTTTTT. This gives the protein CASSLRQSATNEKLFF. This chain uses TRBV7-9 with TRBJ1-4, with D possibly TRBD1 on 5 matching bases. This CDR3 spans 16 amino acids. V dropped 5 bases and J dropped 0 bases, with 13 bases sitting between them. The V gene's germline CDR1 is SEHNR and CDR2 FQNEAQ (reference sequence).

This chain uses TRBV5-1 with TRBJ2-1; 8 bases line up with TRBD1. With 3 bases clipped from V and 6 bases from J, the junction kept 8 bases outside the gene matches. The CDR3 consists of 15 residues. Germline-derived CDR1 and CDR2 are SGHRS and YFSETQ. For the CDR3, the DNA is TGCGCCAGCAGCTCGGGACAGGTAGGGTCCAATGAGCAGTTCTTC. It specifies CASSSGQVGSNEQFF.

V is TRBV5-1 and J is TRBJ2-2; D is perhaps TRBD1 (6 bases). The CDR3 contains 16 residues. Per germline, CDR1 SGHRS and CDR2 YFSETQ. V lost 6 bases, J lost 5 bases, and 20 bases lay in between. CDR3 DNA: TGCGCCAGCAAGTCCGGCTTTGGGACATCGACCGGGGAGCTGTTTTTT. This translates into CASKSGFGTSTGELFF.

The chain links TRBV6-5 to TRBJ2-7; D is unclear. V lost 7 bases to trimming and J lost 7 bases, with 11 bases between them. CDR1 and CDR2 (germline): MNHEY, SVGAGI. CDR3 size: 11 residues. For the CDR3, the DNA is TGTGCCAGCATGAATAGCCGGGAGCAGTACGTC. This gives the protein CASMNSREQYV.

The chain joins TRBV6-2 or TRBV6-3 to TRBJ1-1; 8 positions match TRBD1. CDR3 size: 17 residues. The junction had 9 bases not matched to a gene; V was cut back by 0 bases and J by 3 bases. Germline V gene lookup returns CDR1 MNHEY and CDR2 SVGEGT. The CDR3 spells CASSYSRTGKVYTEAFF. The CDR3 DNA reads as TGTGCCAGCAGTTACTCCAGGACAGGGAAGGTGTACACTGAAGCTTTCTTT.

The rearrangement joins TRBV9 to TRBJ2-1; maybe TRBD1 (5 bases). Per germline, CDR1 SGDLS and CDR2 YYNGEE. The CDR3 spans 15 residues. V lost 2 bases and J lost 6, with 15 bases in between. The CDR3 sequence is CASSVLPRAVNEQFF. CDR3 bases: TGTGCCAGCAGCGTCCTCCCCAGGGCCGTCAATGAGCAGTTCTTC.

The chain combines TRBV6-6 with TRBJ1-1; D is possibly TRBD1 (5 bases). Germline lookup yields CDR1 MNHNY and CDR2 SVGAGI (reference sequence). CDR3 size: 13 residues. The ends were cut back, 7 bases at V and 0 bases at J, with 9 bases in the middle. DNA for the CDR3: TGTGCCAGCACCGACAGCATGAACACTGAAGCTTTCTTT. Translating gives CASTDSMNTEAFF.

V usage is TRBV4-3 and J usage is TRBJ1-3; D not resolved. This CDR3 contains 13 residues. CDR1 and CDR2 (germline): LGHNA, YSLEER. V gave up 4 bases and J gave up 4 bases, with 8 bases separating them. The CDR3 nucleotides read TGCGCCAGCAGCCCCCATGTCGGAAACACCATATATTTT. Residues: CASSPHVGNTIYF.

The rearrangement joins TRBV28 to TRBJ2-1; D is perhaps TRBD2 (5 bases). V was trimmed by 5 bases and J by 5 bases, leaving 19 bases between them. This CDR3 has 16 amino acids. The germline V gene encodes CDR1 MDHEN and CDR2 SYDVKM. The CDR3 protein is CASSRARSGGNNEQFF. CDR3 bases: TGTGCCAGCAGTCGGGCCCGATCAGGAGGCAACAATGAGCAGTTCTTC.